This T cell receptor beta chain was profiled in a study of CD8+ T cells in alopecia areata (dated by TCRdb to the late 2010s). Some background on the complete study: The treated patients took part in an open-label pilot trial in which moderate-to-severe alopecia areata was treated with oral tofacitinib at 5 to 10 mg twice daily. Tofacitinib was given for 6 to 18 months, followed by 6 months of follow-up off drug to assess delayed response and recurrence. In treated patients, disease severity was measured using the SALT score, which gives the percentage of scalp surface area affected. The study used high-throughput TCRbeta sequencing to examine T cell clonal expansion in alopecia areata, in both the C3H/HeJ mouse model and human patients. Scalp tissue and sorted CD4+ and CD8+ peripheral blood T cells from patchy and totalis/universalis alopecia areata patients and from healthy controls were covered by human TCRbeta sequencing. Biopsies were taken from tofacitinib-treated patients at baseline and at 4 and 24 weeks of treatment, and a later scalp biopsy was taken in several of the tofacitinib-treated patients. Scalp clonality was compared among normal scalp (n=4), patchy alopecia areata scalp (n=8), and alopecia totalis/universalis scalp (n=8). RNA was obtained with the PAXgene miRNA kit for fixed scalp, the miRNeasy kit for PBMCs, and the RNeasy kit for mouse skin. immunoSEQ multiplex PCR using 35 Vbeta forward primers and 13 Jbeta reverse primers was used to amplify TCRbeta CDR3 regions.

Concerning this clone: The antigen this receptor binds is unknown. No much larger clone exists at a distance of one base, and base qualities are not known.

The time point label here, explained by the study, means: 24 weeks on oral tofacitinib. The treatment or condition label, as the study defines it: oral pan-JAK inhibitor, 5-10 mg twice daily. Lesional scalp punch biopsies and peripheral blood were obtained from alopecia areata patients. PBMCs were isolated by density centrifugation and stained for CD3, CD4 and CD8, after which CD4+ and CD8+ T cells were sorted on a FACSAria. Here is what the overall study found, with its caveats: Tofacitinib significantly decreased scalp clonality and the number of expanded CD8+ clones among the top 100 scalp clones. Shared TCR sequences between patients were less evident than in mice, which may be partly attributable to HLA diversity in the patient population. Unlike mouse skin, where gammadelta T cells dominate, normal human skin contains resident alphabeta T cells that get sequenced too, which complicates analysis of the scalp TCR repertoire. Compared with normal scalp, lesional scalp, particularly in alopecia totalis/universalis, had higher clonality and more expanded CD8+ clones, which suggests antigenic drive. Because the treated cohort was small and had only one nonresponder, larger studies are needed to examine links between baseline CD8+ expansion and response. During tofacitinib treatment, many expanded lesional clones stuck around in both scalp and blood, and this persistence may partly explain why relapse happens after treatment is stopped.

Trimmed from V: 2 bases; trimmed from J: 4 bases; junction bases lacking a gene match: 7. The CDR3 covers 16 residues, taking in both the cysteine and the phenylalanine. CDR3 DNA only is kept here, 48 bases in frame from base 1. Looking up the germline V gene (reference sequence) yields CDR1 PRHDT and CDR2 FYEKMQ. Preparation of the library involved the immunoSEQ multiplex PCR assay. RNA was extracted from all samples and reverse transcribed into cDNA as template for TCR sequencing. SuperScript III was used for first-strand cDNA synthesis, primed with a 2:1 mix of oligo-dT and random hexamers. A synthetic immune receptor repertoire was used to assess amplification bias, and residual bias was removed computationally. The paper's processing steps were these. After raw reads were preprocessed to remove errors, the CDR3 was defined following IMGT conventions as running from the conserved cysteine to phenylalanine. Clonality was computed by normalizing Shannon entropy by log2 of the number of productive unique TCRs and subtracting the result from 1. Whether scalp clones were CD4 or CD8 was inferred by matching scalp TCRbeta sequences against CD4 and CD8 repertoires sorted from blood. Not all clones reach the TCRdb copy of this immuneACCESS table, which keeps in-frame sequences only. Checked studies attribute under half of the gap to unresolved V genes and leave the rest unexplained. Clone size and the V and J calls come from that table; the DNA yielded D and trimming. The sample records some 110,000 clones, roughly 50% of which are singletons. Clones ranked in the top ten supply 12% of the sample.

The chain employs TRBV13 and TRBJ2-2; 7 bases in between match TRBD1. The input for sequencing was CD8+ T cells sorted from blood, taken at week 24, from a patient treated with tofacitinib. This TCR was recovered from a human donor with alopecia areata. This receptor has the CDR3 CASSLWETGPTGELFF. In nucleotide form, the sequence is TGTGCCAGCAGCTTATGGGAGACAGGGCCCACCGGGGAGCTGTTTTTT.